Listed below are T cell receptor beta chains from one sample, sequenced in a study of neurological immune-mediated disorders. TCRdb ran MiXCR on the 5' RACE reads and lists one entry per CDR3 protein. This table has more than 45,000 distinct CDR3 sequences, 4.2% appearing once. Material: PBMCs. These receptors were taken from a man aged 50-60 years with multiple sclerosis. CDR3s include the opening cysteine and the closing phenylalanine or tryptophan. Each record gives: CDR3 protein, CDR3 DNA, clone size, V gene, D gene, J gene. A D gene is named only where the DNA matches it firmly. A row's size may be missing; if present it is once, few, many or a size class.

CSVEGGQGMNTEAFF | TGCAGCGTTGAAGGGGGACAGGGGATGAACACTGAAGCTTTCTTT | many | TRBV29-1 | TRBD1 | TRBJ1-1
CSASGSYEQFF | TGCAGTGCTAGTGGGAGTTATGAGCAGTTCTTC | many | TRBV20-1 | - | TRBJ2-1
CASSLDGTSQYF | TGCGCCAGCAGCTTGGATGGGACTAGTCAGTATTTT | many | TRBV5-1 | TRBD2 | TRBJ2-3
CASSFLTAGMQFF | TGCGCCAGCAGCTTCTTAACAGCTGGGATGCAGTTCTTC | many | TRBV5-1 | - | TRBJ2-1
CSAREPSGVGNTIYF | TGCAGTGCTAGAGAGCCCTCAGGGGTTGGAAACACCATATATTTT | few | TRBV20-1 | - | TRBJ1-3
CASSQEKGLAGMNIQYF | TGTGCCAGCAGCCAAGAAAAGGGGCTAGCCGGCATGAACATTCAGTACTTC | many | TRBV3-1 | - | TRBJ2-4
CASSSLAGTDTQYF | TGTGCCAGCAGCTCCCTAGCGGGAACAGATACGCAGTATTTT | many | TRBV7-9 | TRBD2 | TRBJ2-3
CASSGAVNTEAFF | TGTGCCAGCAGTGGCGCCGTGAACACTGAAGCTTTCTTT | many | TRBV2 | - | TRBJ1-1
CASSPGGFDEQFF | TGTGCCAGCAGCCCGGGGGGCTTCGATGAGCAGTTCTTC | few | TRBV14 | - | TRBJ2-1
CASGRSTGGYTF | TGTGCCAGTGGGCGGTCGACTGGTGGCTACACCTTC | many | TRBV12-3/TRBV12-4 | - | TRBJ1-2
CANTDTQYF | TGCGCCAACACAGATACGCAGTATTTT | many | TRBV10-2 | - | TRBJ2-3
CASSLMETGELFF | TGTGCCAGCAGTTTAATGGAGACCGGGGAGCTGTTTTTT | many | TRBV12-3/TRBV12-4 | - | TRBJ2-2
CASSLSVNQETQYF | TGTGCCAGCAGCTTGAGTGTTAACCAAGAGACCCAGTACTTC | many | TRBV7-9 | - | TRBJ2-5
CASSYRGDTDTQYF | TGTGCCAGCAGTTACCGGGGGGACACAGATACGCAGTATTTT | few | TRBV6-2/TRBV6-3 | TRBD2 | TRBJ2-3
CSARARDSTDTQYF | TGCAGTGCTAGAGCCCGGGACAGCACAGATACGCAGTATTTT | - | TRBV20-1 | - | TRBJ2-3
CASSPRTSPLSTDTQYF | TGTGCCAGCAGCCCAAGGACTAGCCCGTTAAGCACAGATACGCAGTATTTT | many | TRBV3-1 | TRBD2 | TRBJ2-3
CSGKQGYTEAFF | TGCAGCGGGAAACAGGGTTACACTGAAGCTTTCTTT | many | TRBV29-1 | - | TRBJ1-1
CASSPTILGEQYF | TGTGCCAGCAGTCCAACGATCCTAGGAGAGCAGTACTTC | many | TRBV27 | - | TRBJ2-7
CASSGSYEQYF | TGTGCCAGCTCAGGCTCCTACGAGCAGTACTTC | - | TRBV7-9 | - | TRBJ2-7
CASSQDGAGELFF | TGTGCCAGCAGCCAAGACGGGGCCGGGGAGCTGTTTTTT | many | TRBV14 | - | TRBJ2-2
CSLSRQGHSPLHF | TGCAGTCTGTCCAGACAGGGGCATTCACCCCTCCACTTT | many | TRBV20-1 | TRBD1 | TRBJ1-6
CSAGQILPDSPLNF | TGCAGTGCTGGCCAGATACTTCCAGATTCACCCCTCAACTTT | many | TRBV20-1 | - | TRBJ1-6
CASSLEGSGARTEAFF | TGCGCCAGCAGCTTGGAGGGCAGCGGGGCCCGCACTGAAGCTTTCTTT | many | TRBV5-1 | - | TRBJ1-1
CSARGGTRAGNQPQHF | TGCAGTGCTAGGGGAGGAACTAGGGCGGGCAATCAGCCCCAGCATTTT | many | TRBV20-1 | - | TRBJ1-5
CASSRGRAKNIQYF | TGTGCCAGTAGTCGGGGGAGGGCCAAAAACATTCAGTACTTC | many | TRBV19 | - | TRBJ2-4
CASSFGGGQRTDTQYF | TGTGCCAGCAGCTTCGGCGGGGGACAGCGCACAGATACGCAGTATTTT | few | TRBV9 | - | TRBJ2-3
CATRGEGLAGVNTQYF | TGTGCCACCCGCGGGGAGGGGCTAGCGGGAGTAAATACGCAGTATTTT | many | TRBV15 | TRBD2 | TRBJ2-3
CASSLVTGPEKLFF | TGTGCCAGCAGCTTAGTGACAGGGCCCGAAAAACTGTTTTTT | many | TRBV7-2 | TRBD1 | TRBJ1-4
CSVEVLRETDTQYF | TGCAGCGTTGAAGTCTTGCGGGAGACAGATACGCAGTATTTT | many | TRBV29-1 | TRBD2 | TRBJ2-3
CASTHTEAFF | TGTGCCAGCACGCACACTGAAGCTTTCTTT | many | TRBV6-6 | - | TRBJ1-1
CATSREVMNTEAFF | TGTGCCACCAGCAGAGAAGTAATGAACACTGAAGCTTTCTTT | many | TRBV15 | - | TRBJ1-1
CASSLVALLGSEQYF | TGTGCCAGCAGCTTAGTCGCCCTCCTCGGGTCCGAGCAGTACTTC | many | TRBV7-6 | - | TRBJ2-7